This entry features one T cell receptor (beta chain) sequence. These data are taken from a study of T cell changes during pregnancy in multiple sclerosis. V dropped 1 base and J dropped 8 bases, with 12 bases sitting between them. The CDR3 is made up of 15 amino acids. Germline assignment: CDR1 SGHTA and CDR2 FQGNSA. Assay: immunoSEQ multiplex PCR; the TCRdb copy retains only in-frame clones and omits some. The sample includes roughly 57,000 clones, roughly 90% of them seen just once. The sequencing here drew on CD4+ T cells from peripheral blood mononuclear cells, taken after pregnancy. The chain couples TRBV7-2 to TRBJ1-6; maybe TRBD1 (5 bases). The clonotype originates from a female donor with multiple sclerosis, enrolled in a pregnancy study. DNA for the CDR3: TGTGCCAGCAGCTTAGAGGGGTTTCGGGATTCACCCCTCCACTTT. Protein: CASSLEGFRDSPLHF.